This T cell receptor beta chain was identified in a study of CD8+CD57+ T cells in acquired aplastic anemia. The CDR3 has 14 residues. The V and J ends lost 4 bases and 1 base respectively, with 10 bases between them. Germline V gene data show CDR1 as WSHSY and CDR2 as SAAADI. Profiling of TCR beta VDJ combinations and CDR3 sequences used genomic DNA as template. TCRdb recomputed calls from the reads with MiXCR, one row per CDR3 protein. The table includes approximately 98,000 distinct CDR3 sequences, 51% detected once. This clonotype was found a few times. The sample was sorted CD4+, CD8+, or CD8+CD57+ T cells (not recorded which) from PBMCs. This TCR came from a human donor in good health, serving as a control. The J gene is TRBJ1-1, the V gene TRBV10-2; maybe TRBD1 (6 bases). The CDR3 nucleotides read TGCGCCAGCAGTGGGGGGACACAGAACACTGAAGCTTTCTTT. It specifies CASSGGTQNTEAFF.